Each of the 3 T cell receptor beta chains below was sequenced from the same sample in a study of cytomegalovirus exposure and HLA in healthy donors (dated by TCRdb to 2016 to 2017). The method was the immunoSEQ multiplex PCR assay. For the multiplex PCR, a mixture combining 60 forward primers for TCR Vbeta segments and 13 reverse primers for TCR Jbeta segments was used. TCRdb carries this immuneACCESS record with in-frame sequences only. Its versions omit some clonotypes, under half of them owing to an unresolved V gene in the studies checked, with the rest unexplained. For this sample there are about 160,000 clones; approximately 84% appear just once. More than 0.85% of the sample rests with the top ten. Source material: PBMCs. These receptors were collected from a man aged 25 to 40 in good health and CMV-seronegative.

The chain recombines TRBV30 with TRBJ2-7, with 8 bases matching TRBD1. The germline CDR1 and CDR2 sequences are GTSNPN and SVGIG (reference sequence). The CDR3 is 17 residues long. Trimming cost V 0 bases and J 3 bases; bases outside gene matches: 13. The CDR3 DNA is TGTGCCTGGAGTGTGTTTGTTACAGGGGGAATCCGCTACGAGCAGTACTTC. As protein: CAWSVFVTGGIRYEQYF.

The rearrangement uses TRBV27 and TRBJ1-6; 7 bases agree with TRBD1. Germline V gene sequence: CDR1 MNHEY, CDR2 SMNVEV (reference sequence). This CDR3 contains 15 residues. V lost 3 bases, J lost 7 bases, and 6 bases stayed unmatched. CDR3 DNA sequence: TGTGCCAGCAGTTTCGACAGGGAGGAAAATTCACCCCTCCACTTT. The encoded protein is CASSFDREENSPLHF.

The chain recombines TRBV7-8 with TRBJ1-2; 8 positions match TRBD1. The CDR3 is made up of 15 amino acids. V gave up 5 bases and J gave up 3 bases; unmatched junction bases: 8. CDR1 SGHVS and CDR2 FQNEAQ come from the germline V gene. CDR3 sequence: CASSAPGGADYGYTF. The CDR3, as DNA: TGTGCCAGCAGCGCCCCAGGGGGCGCCGACTATGGCTACACCTTC.